Following are 32 T cell receptor beta chains from one sample sequenced in a study of T cell clonotyping in hematopoietic cell transplantation. TCRdb keeps only in-frame clones here, not all; method: immunoSEQ multiplex PCR. The table shows around 25,000 clones, with under 97% occurring only once. The sample comprised peripheral blood mononuclear cells. These receptors were taken from a man aged 50 or older in good health. Some clones in this sample may be carry-over from other donors' samples.

The chain carries TRBV7-8 and TRBJ1-1; D call uncertain. Germline assignment: CDR1 SGHVS and CDR2 FQNEAQ. The CDR3 length is 14 residues. V was cut by 1 base and J by 0 bases, with 6 bases left in between. CDR3 DNA sequence: TGTGCCAGCAGCTTAGTGGGGATGAACACTGAAGCTTTCTTT. Amino acid sequence: CASSLVGMNTEAFF.

This clone appeared a single time. The chain links TRBV28 to TRBJ2-7, with 7 bases aligning to TRBD1. Germline CDR1 and CDR2: MDHEN and SYDVKM. Trimming removed 3 bases from V and 2 bases from J; junction bases left unmatched: 1. The CDR3 runs 13 residues. The CDR3 region has the DNA TGTGCCAGCAGTTTGGGACAGCCCTACGAGCAGTACTTC. Translating it yields CASSLGQPYEQYF.

V gene TRBV5-1 combines with J gene TRBJ2-7, with D perhaps TRBD1 (6 bases). This CDR3 contains 16 residues. V lost 3 bases and J 4 bases, leaving 20 bases between the germline ends. CDR1 is SGHRS, CDR2 YFSETQ, per germline. Written as DNA, the CDR3 is TGCGCCAGCAGCTGGCCGAGGGGGACACAGAATTACGAGCAGTACTTC. Protein sequence: CASSWPRGTQNYEQYF.

The chain has TRBV19 and TRBJ2-7; maybe TRBD1 (5 bases). The CDR3 length is 16 residues. V lost 1 base to trimming and J lost 2 bases, with 15 bases between them. CDR1 and CDR2 from the germline V gene are LNHDA and SQIVND (reference sequence). The CDR3 bases are TGTGCCAGTAGTATAGGAGCAGGGATGGGCCCCTACGAGCAGTACTTC. Residues: CASSIGAGMGPYEQYF.

V gene TRBV6-5 combines with J gene TRBJ1-1; perhaps TRBD1 as D (5 bases). This CDR3 region has 14 residues. V lost 4 bases to trimming and J lost 11 bases, with 20 bases between them. Germline V gene sequence: CDR1 MNHEY, CDR2 SVGAGI. CDR3 coding DNA: TGTGCCAGCAGTTTCTCCGGGGCCCGTATTGGGGCTTTCTTT. Protein product: CASSFSGARIGAFF.

The rearrangement uses TRBV6-5 and TRBJ1-3; D is uncertain. Germline V gene sequence: CDR1 MNHEY, CDR2 SVGAGI. Deletions cut 0 bases from V and 0 bases from J, with 9 bases between. This CDR3 region has 16 residues. CDR3 sequence reads: CASSYSVQYSGNTIYF. CDR3 DNA: TGTGCCAGCAGTTACTCTGTACAGTACTCTGGAAACACCATATATTTT.

This clone was seen only once. The chain employs TRBV28 and TRBJ1-1, with TRBD1 matching 8 bases. Germline CDR1 reads MDHEN; CDR2 reads SYDVKM. Trimming at V came to 10 bases and at J to 0 bases, leaving 4 bases not matched to a gene. The CDR3 spans 13 residues. The DNA of the CDR3 is TGTGCCACCACGGGACAGGTGAACACTGAAGCTTTCTTT. Residues: CATTGQVNTEAFF.

This clone was detected once. The CDR3 reads CASSLSSRNYGYTF. Here the CDR3 DNA reads TGTGCCAGCAGCTTGAGTTCCCGGAACTATGGCTACACCTTC. The rearrangement joins TRBV5-6 to TRBJ1-2; no reliable D call. This CDR3 comprises 14 residues. Per the germline V gene, CDR1 is SGHDT and CDR2 is YYEEEE. V was pared by 1 base and J by 2 bases, with 9 bases between.

This rearrangement joins TRBV9 to TRBJ2-5; perhaps D is TRBD1 or TRBD2 (5 bases each). The CDR3 loop spans 17 amino acids. V lost 0 bases and J lost 1, with 16 bases in between. Germline V gene lookup returns CDR1 SGDLS and CDR2 YYNGEE. This CDR3 is CASSVGGQGPFQETQYF. In nucleotides, the CDR3 is TGTGCCAGCAGCGTAGGCGGGCAGGGCCCCTTCCAAGAGACCCAGTACTTC.

The rearrangement joins TRBV19 to TRBJ1-5; 7 positions agree with TRBD1. V dropped 5 bases and J dropped 2; count of bases not matched to a gene: 18. CDR1 is LNHDA and CDR2 is SQIVND in the germline V gene (reference sequence). The CDR3 runs 19 residues. CDR3 nucleotides: TGTGCCAGTAGTTCAGCCCCTATACAGGGGTATCTAGGCAATCAGCCCCAGCATTTT. As protein: CASSSAPIQGYLGNQPQHF.

The chain combines TRBV7-2 with TRBJ1-6; no clear D gene. CDR1 and CDR2 (germline): SGHTA, FQGNSA. CDR3 length: 12 residues. Trimming took off 2 bases at V and 8 bases at J, with 4 bases between the two ends. The CDR3 DNA is TGTGCCAGCAGCTTAATGGATTCACCCCTCCACTTT. Encoded protein: CASSLMDSPLHF. Complete variable domain (other parts from reference TRBV7-2 and TRBJ1-6): GAGVSQSPSNKVTEKGKDVELRCDPISGHTALYWYRQSLGQGLEFLIYFQGNSAPDKSGLPSDRFSAERTGGSVSTLTIQRTQQEDSAVYLCASSLMDSPLHFGNGTRLTVT.

This chain uses TRBV7-9 with TRBJ1-6; 9 positions match TRBD1. The CDR3 runs to 15 residues. Germline CDR1 and CDR2: SEHNR and FQNEAQ (reference sequence). The V gene end was trimmed by 5 bases and the J gene end by 7 bases; junction bases not matched to a gene: 6. The CDR3 coding sequence is TGTGCCAGCAGCCCCCTTGGACAGGGGAATTCACCCCTCCACTTT. This translates into CASSPLGQGNSPLHF. The full variable domain, its missing parts supplied by reference TRBV7-9 and TRBJ1-6, is DTGVSQNPRHKITKRGQNVTFRCDPISEHNRLYWYRQTLGQGPEFLTYFQNEAQLEKSRLLSDRFSAERPKGSFSTLEIQRTEQGDSAMYLCASSPLGQGNSPLHFGNGTRLTVT.

V gene TRBV5-1 combines with J gene TRBJ2-1; 8 bases align to TRBD2. The CDR3 spans 16 residues. V lost 2 bases, J lost 0 bases, and 4 bases stayed unmatched. The V gene's germline CDR1 is SGHRS and CDR2 YFSETQ. The CDR3 DNA reads as TGCGCCAGCAGCTTAAGACTAGCGACCTCCTACAATGAGCAGTTCTTC. Protein: CASSLRLATSYNEQFF.

The chain has TRBV6-5 and TRBJ2-3; 12 nucleotides match TRBD2. This CDR3 contains 15 residues. Looked up from germline, CDR1 is MNHEY and CDR2 is SVGAGI. The junction had 6 bases not matched to a gene; V was cut back by 6 bases and J by 5 bases. CDR3 amino acids: CASRRLAGVGDTQYF. CDR3 DNA: TGTGCCAGCAGAAGACTAGCGGGGGTTGGAGATACGCAGTATTTT.

V usage is TRBV29-1 and J usage is TRBJ2-7; 7 positions agree with TRBD1. Trimming removed 7 bases from V and 4 bases from J; junction bases left unmatched: 13. CDR3 length: 14 amino acids. The germline V gene has CDR1 SQVTM and CDR2 ANQGSEA. The CDR3, as DNA: TGCAGCGCATTACTACAGGGGATAGGGTACGAGCAGTACTTC. It encodes CSALLQGIGYEQYF.

The gene calls are TRBV6-1 and TRBJ2-7; D is unclear. Germline CDR1 MNHNS, CDR2 SASEGT. The CDR3 runs 12 residues. With 6 bases removed from V and 5 bases from J, the gap between germline ends came to 11 bases. The CDR3 is CASRVHSDEQYF. CDR3 bases: TGTGCCAGCAGGGTCCACTCGGACGAGCAGTACTTC.

The rearrangement links TRBV7-6 to TRBJ1-1, with 12 nucleotides matching TRBD1. This CDR3 region has 16 residues. V trimming: 0 bases; J trimming: 5 bases; junction bases outside the gene matches: 4. CDR1 and CDR2 from the germline V gene are SGHVS and FNYEAQ. The CDR3 reads CASSLAGQGASTEAFF. The CDR3 nucleotides are TGTGCCAGCAGCTTAGCGGGACAGGGGGCCTCGACTGAAGCTTTCTTT.

V gene TRBV19 combines with J gene TRBJ1-5, with D maybe TRBD1 (5 bases). Trimming pared 5 bases from V and 4 bases from J, leaving 15 bases between. Germline loops: CDR1 LNHDA, CDR2 SQIVND (reference sequence). The length of the CDR3 is 15 residues. The CDR3 region is CASSPRLRGNQPQHF. The DNA of the CDR3 is TGTGCCAGTAGTCCTAGACTTAGGGGAAATCAGCCCCAGCATTTT.

CDR3 sequence (DNA): TGTGCCAGCAGTTTTCCCAGGGGGGCACCCCTCCACTTT. Translation: CASSFPRGAPLHF. The chain is built from TRBV2 and TRBJ1-6, with 7 nucleotides matching TRBD1. The V and J ends lost 5 bases and 11 bases, in that order; junction bases with no gene match: 6. Germline V gives CDR1 SNHLY, CDR2 FYNNEI. CDR3 size: 13 residues.

The chain links TRBV19 to TRBJ1-4; 8 bases align to TRBD1. Germline CDR1 reads LNHDA; CDR2 reads SQIVND (reference sequence). The CDR3 sequence is 16 residues long. J lost 3 bases, V lost 2 bases, and 5 bases had no gene match. CDR3 bases: TGTGCCAGTAGTATACGACAGGGGACGGCTAATGAAAAACTGTTTTTT. Protein: CASSIRQGTANEKLFF.

The V call is TRBV19, the J call TRBJ2-3; D is unresolved. Per germline, CDR1 LNHDA and CDR2 SQIVND (reference sequence). V lost 8 bases, J lost 4 bases, and 19 bases lay in between. The CDR3 has 15 residues. CDR3 residues: CASALRKGNSDTQYF. The CDR3 nucleotides are TGTGCCAGTGCACTCCGTAAAGGAAACTCAGATACGCAGTATTTT.

The chain uses TRBV19 and TRBJ1-5; D gene uncertain. Trimming took off 6 bases at V and 7 bases at J, with 22 bases between the two ends. Germline V gives CDR1 LNHDA, CDR2 SQIVND (reference sequence). The CDR3 contains 16 residues. CDR3 bases: TGTGCCAGTAGCTACGGGAACCTTTATCCGGGGCAGCCCCAGCATTTT. Protein product: CASSYGNLYPGQPQHF. The complete variable domain, with remaining parts taken from reference TRBV19 and TRBJ1-5, reads DGGITQSPKYLFRKEGQNVTLSCEQNLNHDAMYWYRQDPGQGLRLIYYSQIVNDFQKGDIAEGYSVSREKKESFPLTVTSAQKNPTAFYLCASSYGNLYPGQPQHFGDGTRLSIL.

This chain uses TRBV28 with TRBJ1-4; a weak D match, TRBD1 (6 bases). Looked up from germline, CDR1 is MDHEN and CDR2 is SYDVKM. The CDR3 is 15 residues long. V was shortened by 5 bases and J by 3 bases, with 13 bases between the two germline ends. CDR3 nucleotides: TGTGCCAGCAGTCATTCGACAGGTTCTAATGAAAAACTGTTTTTT. Translation: CASSHSTGSNEKLFF. The full variable domain, its missing parts supplied by reference TRBV28 and TRBJ1-4, is DVKVTQSSRYLVKRTGEKVFLECVQDMDHENMFWYRQDPGLGLRLIYFSYDVKMKEKGDIPEGYSVSREKKERFSLILESASTNQTSMYLCASSHSTGSNEKLFFGSGTQLSVL.

V usage is TRBV28 and J usage is TRBJ1-2; 8 nucleotides align to TRBD1. Germline CDR1 reads MDHEN; CDR2 reads SYDVKM. The CDR3 spans 16 residues. The junction had 8 bases not matched to a gene; V was cut back by 1 base and J by 4 bases. CDR3 protein: CASSLYPAGTGYGYTF. CDR3 nucleotide sequence: TGTGCCAGCAGTTTATATCCCGCGGGGACAGGCTATGGCTACACCTTC.

The chain uses TRBV28 and TRBJ1-1; the D gene is possibly TRBD1 (6 bases). The germline V gene has CDR1 MDHEN and CDR2 SYDVKM. This CDR3 has 13 residues. The ends were cut back, 3 bases at V and 4 bases at J, with 9 bases in the middle. This CDR3 is CASSLRGGTEAFF. The CDR3 DNA follows: TGTGCCAGCAGTTTGAGGGGGGGCACTGAAGCTTTCTTT.

CDR3 bases: TGTGCCAGCAGTAGGGCAGGGCCTACGGGGGAAAAACTGTTTTTT. Its protein product is CASSRAGPTGEKLFF. J is TRBJ1-4 and V is TRBV13; tentatively, D is TRBD1 (5 bases). The CDR3 runs to 15 residues. The V end was cut by 6 bases, the J end by 8 bases, with 19 bases between. CDR1 and CDR2 (germline): PRHDT, FYEKMQ (reference sequence).

V gene TRBV7-9 combines with J gene TRBJ2-5; D is possibly TRBD1 or TRBD2 (5 bases each). Per germline, CDR1 SEHNR and CDR2 FQNEAQ (reference sequence). V lost 5 bases, J lost 4 bases, and 14 bases lay in between. The CDR3 covers 14 residues. The CDR3 region has the DNA TGTGCCAGCAGCCAACCCCGGGGCGCAGAGACCCAGTACTTC. Translated, it gives CASSQPRGAETQYF.

The chain is built from TRBV30 and TRBJ2-1; 13 nucleotides line up with TRBD2. Germline CDR1 is GTSNPN and CDR2 is SVGIG (reference sequence). V trimming: 2 bases; J trimming: 2 bases; junction bases outside the gene matches: 3. There are 16 residues in the CDR3. CDR3 coding DNA: TGTGCCTGGAGTAGACTAGCGGGGGGCCCCTACAATGAGCAGTTCTTC. Its protein is CAWSRLAGGPYNEQFF.

This chain connects TRBV6-5 to TRBJ1-3, with a weak D call TRBD1 (6 bases). The V end was cut by 2 bases, the J end by 4 bases, with 12 bases between. This CDR3 comprises 15 residues. Germline-derived CDR1 and CDR2 are MNHEY and SVGAGI. The DNA for the CDR3 is TGTGCCAGCAGTTACGGGGGGGCGGGAGGAAACACCATATATTTT. This encodes CASSYGGAGGNTIYF.

The rearrangement uses TRBV29-1 and TRBJ1-2; D gene ambiguous. V lost 2 bases and J 2 bases, leaving 12 bases between the germline ends. The CDR3 sequence is 14 residues long. Germline V gene sequence: CDR1 SQVTM, CDR2 ANQGSEA. CDR3 DNA: TGCAGCGTTGAATATCGGCAATTGAACTATGGCTACACCTTC. It specifies CSVEYRQLNYGYTF. Full variable domain (missing parts from reference TRBV29-1 and TRBJ1-2): SAVISQKPSRDICQRGTSLTIQCQVDSQVTMMFWYRQQPGQSLTLIATANQGSEATYESGFVIDKFPISRPNLTFSTLTVSNMSPEDSSIYLCSVEYRQLNYGYTFGSGTRLTVV.

V and J are TRBV5-6 and TRBJ1-2; TRBD1 agrees at 11 bases. The CDR3 consists of 14 residues. CDR1 and CDR2 (germline): SGHDT, YYEEEE. V shed 4 bases and J 8 bases; nucleotides not matched to a gene: 7. This CDR3 reads CASSLDRGQGGYTF. The CDR3 bases are TGTGCCAGCAGCCTGGACAGGGGGCAGGGAGGCTACACCTTC.

The chain combines TRBV21-1 with TRBJ2-3; the D call of TRBD2 is as the table states it, not checked on the DNA. TRBV21-1 is classified as a pseudogene. This CDR3 is 16 amino acids long. The CDR3 spells CASSVQSGPGCYTQYF. The CDR3 bases are TGTGCCAGCAGCGTCCAAAGCGGACCTGGATGTTATACGCAGTATTTT.